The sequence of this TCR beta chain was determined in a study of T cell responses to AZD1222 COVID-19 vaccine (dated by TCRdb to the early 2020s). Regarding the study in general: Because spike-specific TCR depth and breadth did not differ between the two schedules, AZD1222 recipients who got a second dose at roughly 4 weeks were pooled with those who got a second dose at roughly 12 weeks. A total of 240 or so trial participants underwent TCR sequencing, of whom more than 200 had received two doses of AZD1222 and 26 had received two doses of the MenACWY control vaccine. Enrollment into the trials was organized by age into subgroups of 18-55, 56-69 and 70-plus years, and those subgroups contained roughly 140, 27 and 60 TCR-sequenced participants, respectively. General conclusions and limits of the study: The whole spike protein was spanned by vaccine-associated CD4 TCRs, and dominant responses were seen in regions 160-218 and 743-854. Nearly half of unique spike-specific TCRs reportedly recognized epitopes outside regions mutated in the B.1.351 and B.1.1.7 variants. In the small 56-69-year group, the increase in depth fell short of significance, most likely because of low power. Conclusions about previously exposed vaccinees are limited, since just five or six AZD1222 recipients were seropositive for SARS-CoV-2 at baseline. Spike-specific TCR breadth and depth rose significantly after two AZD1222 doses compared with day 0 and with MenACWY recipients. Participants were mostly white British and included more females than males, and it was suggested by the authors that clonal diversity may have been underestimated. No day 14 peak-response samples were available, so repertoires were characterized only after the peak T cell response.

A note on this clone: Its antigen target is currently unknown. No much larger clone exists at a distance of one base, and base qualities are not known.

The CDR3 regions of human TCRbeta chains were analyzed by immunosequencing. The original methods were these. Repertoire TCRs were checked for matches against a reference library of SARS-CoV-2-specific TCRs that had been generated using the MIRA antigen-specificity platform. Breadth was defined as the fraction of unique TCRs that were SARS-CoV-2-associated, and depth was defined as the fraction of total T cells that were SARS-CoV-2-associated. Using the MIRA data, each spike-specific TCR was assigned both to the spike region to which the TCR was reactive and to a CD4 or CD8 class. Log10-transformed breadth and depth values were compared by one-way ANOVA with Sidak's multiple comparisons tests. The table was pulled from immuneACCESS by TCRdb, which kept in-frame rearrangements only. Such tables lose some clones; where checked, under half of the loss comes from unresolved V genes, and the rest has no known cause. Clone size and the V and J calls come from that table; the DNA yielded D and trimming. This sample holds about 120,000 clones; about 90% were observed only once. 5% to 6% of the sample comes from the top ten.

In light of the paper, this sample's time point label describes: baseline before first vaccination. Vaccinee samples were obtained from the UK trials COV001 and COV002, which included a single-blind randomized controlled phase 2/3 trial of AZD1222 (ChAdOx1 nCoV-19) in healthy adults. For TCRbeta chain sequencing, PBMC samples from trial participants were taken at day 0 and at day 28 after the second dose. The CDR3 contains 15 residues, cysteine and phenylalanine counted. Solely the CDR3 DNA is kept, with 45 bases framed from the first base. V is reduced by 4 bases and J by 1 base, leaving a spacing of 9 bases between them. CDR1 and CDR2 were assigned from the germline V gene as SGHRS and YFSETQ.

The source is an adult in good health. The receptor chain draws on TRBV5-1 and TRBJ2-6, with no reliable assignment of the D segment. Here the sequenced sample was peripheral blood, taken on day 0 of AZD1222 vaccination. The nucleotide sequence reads TGCGCCAGCAGCCGCGCTGCGTCTGGGGCCAACGTCCTGACTTTC. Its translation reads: CASSRAASGANVLTF.